This TCR beta chain emerged from a study of T cell responses to AZD1222 COVID-19 vaccine. Study-level findings and limits: As reported, nearly half of all spike-specific TCRs target variant regions that are unmutated.

V trimming: 0 bases; J trimming: 7 bases; junction bases outside the gene matches: 8. The CDR3 sequence is 17 residues long. CDR1 is LNHDA, CDR2 SQIVND, per germline (reference sequence). The table came from immunoSEQ multiplex PCR; TCRdb's copy has only in-frame clones and leaves some out. Of about 46,000 clones detected, about 90% appear once; the ten largest clones hold 0.95% to 1.2%. With regard to this clone: The antigen is unknown.

This specimen was peripheral blood, taken 28 days after the second AZD1222 dose. The chain combines TRBV19 with TRBJ2-7, with TRBD2 matching 14 bases. This receptor was obtained from an adult who received the AZD1222 COVID-19 vaccine. CDR3 protein: CASSIDRGLAGEREQYF. As DNA, the CDR3 is TGTGCCAGTAGTATAGATCGGGGACTAGCGGGAGAAAGGGAGCAGTACTTC.